These 14 T cell receptor beta chains came from one sample sequenced in a study of graft-versus-host responses after intestinal transplantation. Repertoires were generated with immunoSEQ multiplex PCR, while TCRdb's copy carries only in-frame clones and drops some. The table includes some 86,000 clones, around 92% detected once. These receptors lack a known antigen. The starting material was unstimulated CD4+ T cells sorted from spleen or lymph node cells, obtained before intestinal transplant. Source of these receptors: a human donor who received an intestinal transplant.

V gene TRBV7-9 combines with J gene TRBJ2-2; D remains ambiguous. This CDR3 has 16 amino acids. Looked up from germline, CDR1 is SEHNR and CDR2 is FQNEAQ (reference sequence). V was trimmed by 4 bases and J by 0 bases, leaving 12 bases between them. The CDR3 DNA is TGTGCCAGCAGCTCGTACAAGTTTTCGAACACCGGGGAGCTGTTTTTT. Encoded protein: CASSSYKFSNTGELFF.

CDR3 bases: TGTGCCAGCAGACGACAGTTCCCTCTTACTGAAGCTTTCTTT. As protein: CASRRQFPLTEAFF. J is TRBJ1-1 and V is TRBV6-5, with a possible D match to TRBD1 (5 bases). Germline lookup yields CDR1 MNHEY and CDR2 SVGAGI. V was clipped by 6 bases and J by 5 bases, with 16 bases between them. CDR3 size: 14 residues.

The chain links TRBV5-1 to TRBJ2-3; TRBD1 is a possible D gene (6 bases). Trimming removed 2 bases from V and 0 bases from J, with 13 bases in between. From germline, CDR1 is SGHRS and CDR2 YFSETQ. The CDR3 spans 16 residues. The CDR3 is CASSLRTVTSTDTQYF. CDR3 in DNA: TGCGCCAGCAGCTTAAGGACAGTTACTAGCACAGATACGCAGTATTTT.

The rearrangement links TRBV7-8 to TRBJ1-6; 7 nucleotides agree with TRBD1. The length of the CDR3 is 15 residues. V was pared by 3 bases and J by 5 bases, with 4 bases of the junction left unmatched. Germline V gives CDR1 SGHVS, CDR2 FQNEAQ. The CDR3 loop is CASSFRDRDNSPLHF. The CDR3 DNA reads TGTGCCAGCAGCTTTCGAGACAGGGATAATTCACCCCTCCACTTT.

V gene TRBV30 combines with J gene TRBJ1-4; 7 bases agree with TRBD1. Germline values: CDR1 GTSNPN, CDR2 SVGIG (reference sequence). V shed 3 bases, J shed 10 bases, and the junction held 20 bases outside the gene matches. The CDR3 length is 17 residues. CDR3 DNA: TGTGCCTGGAGCCCTACGGAATACAGGGGAGGCATAGGAAAACTGTTTTTT. It specifies CAWSPTEYRGGIGKLFF.

This clone was seen only a few times. The chain links TRBV7-2 to TRBJ2-7, with D unresolved. This CDR3 spans 15 amino acids. Looked up from germline, CDR1 is SGHTA and CDR2 is FQGNSA. V lost 3 bases, J lost 0 bases, and 12 bases lay in between. CDR3 DNA: TGTGCCAGCAGCTTTGGCGGCAAGAGCTCCTACGAGCAGTACTTC. Protein sequence: CASSFGGKSSYEQYF.

This chain uses TRBV7-2 with TRBJ1-5; D not certain. This CDR3 comprises 14 residues. V gave up 1 base and J gave up 5 bases, with 9 bases separating them. Per germline, CDR1 SGHTA and CDR2 FQGNSA. The CDR3 coding sequence is TGTGCCAGCAGCTTAGGTCCTGGAGATCAGCCCCAGCATTTT. As protein: CASSLGPGDQPQHF.

The V gene is TRBV5-1, the J gene TRBJ2-1; TRBD2 matches at 10 bases. Germline V gives CDR1 SGHRS, CDR2 YFSETQ. This CDR3 region has 16 residues. V lost 0 bases and J lost 9; bases outside the gene matches: 9. This CDR3 is CASSLVASGRGGEQFF. CDR3 DNA sequence: TGCGCCAGCAGCTTGGTGGCTAGCGGGAGAGGGGGTGAGCAGTTCTTC.

The chain combines TRBV10-1 with TRBJ1-2; TRBD1 might be the D (6 bases). Germline values: CDR1 WNHNN, CDR2 SYGVQD (reference sequence). The CDR3 runs to 13 residues. Trimming cost V 4 bases and J 5 bases, with 11 bases left between them. The DNA for the CDR3 is TGCGCCAGCAGTGCCGGGACACATTATGGCTACACCTTC. It codes for CASSAGTHYGYTF.

This clone appeared a few times. The chain has TRBV14 and TRBJ1-4, with TRBD1 matching 12 bases. V lost 4 bases to trimming and J lost 8 bases; unmatched junction nucleotides: 2. Germline V gene data show CDR1 as SGHDN and CDR2 as FVKESK. This CDR3 spans 14 amino acids. The CDR3 DNA follows: TGTGCCAGCAGCCGGGACAGGGGGCCCGAAAAACTGTTTTTT. This gives the protein CASSRDRGPEKLFF.

The chain links TRBV30 to TRBJ2-7, with 9 positions matching TRBD1. Germline-derived CDR1 and CDR2 are GTSNPN and SVGIG (reference sequence). The CDR3 spans 15 residues. Trimming cost V 0 bases and J 1 base; bases outside gene matches: 4. CDR3 in DNA: TGTGCCTGGAGTGTACGGGACAGGGTATCCTACGAGCAGTACTTC. It translates to CAWSVRDRVSYEQYF. The variable domain in full, completed from reference TRBV30 and TRBJ2-7, reads SQTIHQWPATLVQPVGSPLSLECTVEGTSNPNLYWYRQAAGRGLQLLFYSVGIGQISSEVPQNLSASRPQDRQFILSSKKLLLSDSGFYLCAWSVRDRVSYEQYFGPGTRLTVT.

This clone has just one count. The J gene is TRBJ2-3, the V gene TRBV7-2, with 9 bases fitting TRBD1. Germline values: CDR1 SGHTA, CDR2 FQGNSA. V was clipped by 2 bases and J by 3 bases; unmatched bases: 6. The CDR3 sequence is 16 residues long. CDR3: CASSLRRDRETDTQYF. The CDR3, as DNA: TGTGCCAGCAGCTTACGAAGGGACAGGGAGACAGATACGCAGTATTTT.

V is TRBV28 and J is TRBJ2-1, with TRBD2 matching over 11 bases. This CDR3 has 14 residues. CDR1 and CDR2 from the germline V gene are MDHEN and SYDVKM. Germline trimming cut 8 bases from V and 6 bases from J; bases unmatched to any gene: 6. The CDR3 coding sequence is TGTGCCAGCGAGACTAGCGGGGTACTCAATGAGCAGTTCTTC. Protein product: CASETSGVLNEQFF.

The chain has TRBV11-3 and TRBJ1-2; 12 nucleotides align to TRBD1. Trimming at V came to 5 bases and at J to 3 bases, leaving 10 bases not matched to a gene. The CDR3 totals 17 residues. Per the germline V gene, CDR1 is SGHNT and CDR2 is YENEEA. The CDR3 region is CASSPGQGAPLYYGYTF. The CDR3 DNA follows: TGTGCCAGCAGCCCGGGACAGGGGGCGCCTCTATACTATGGCTACACCTTC.